This T cell receptor beta chain emerged from a study of shared clonotypes between healthy human individuals (dated by TCRdb to 2018 to 2020). Background on the whole study: The cohort included three men and a couple of women between 18 and 49 years of age. Per donor, three plates each were used for CD4 naive and CD4 memory, two for CD8 naive, and one for CD8 memory. To estimate repertoire size and how much clonotype sharing occurs between individuals, the study deeply sequenced the blood TCR repertoires of several healthy adults. To increase sequencing depth and limit assay-specific biases, TCR repertoire library preparation and sequencing were carried out by different laboratories using diverse techniques. Each donor's leukapheresis produced roughly between roughly 0.94 and 9.5 billion PBMCs.

Using the deep immunoSEQ assay, multiplex PCR amplified TCR CDR3 regions from genomic DNA. Extracted genomic DNA from each cell subset was distributed evenly across all wells of several immunoSEQ 96-well plates, and each plate was treated as a replicate. For sorted subsets, approximately 190 ng genomic DNA, equal to 30,000 or so T cell genomes, was loaded into each replicate PCR. Purified libraries were measured with a Qubit 3.0 fluorometer, size-checked on a Bioanalyzer 2100, and measured again with the KAPA Library Quantification kit. Each immunoSEQ 96-well plate was sequenced on its own single-read 150-cycle Illumina NextSeq 550 flow cell. As for the authors' bioinformatics: Because the immunoSEQ output included only junctional sequences and no quality scores, the filtering could not be the same as the filtering used for full-length reads. To assign V/J genes and CDR3, sequences were annotated against IMGT germline references using PyIR, a Python wrapper for IgBLAST v1.9. Reads were filtered out if the reads had weak V/J assignments (E-value above 1e-6), no CDR3, stop codons, out-of-frame junctions, or ambiguous translated residues. V3J clonotypes were defined as sequences sharing the same inferred V gene, J gene, and CDR3 amino acid sequence. Percentage overlap between repertoires was computed as shared unique clonotypes divided by the size of the smaller repertoire. Repertoire richness was assessed with RTK rarefaction, the Chao1 estimator, and Recon v2.1 estimates of unobserved clonotypes. Generation probabilities were computed with OLGA for all TCRbeta clonotypes obtained by the gDNA method from four donors. Here the immuneACCESS table is served through TCRdb, limited to in-frame sequences with V and J called. Missing clones are a known gap in these copies; in checked studies unresolved V genes cover under half, and the rest lacks a known reason. That table gives V, J and clone size, and the DNA gave D and trimming. The table for this sample lists 450,000 to 700,000 clones; around 95% of them were counted only once. The top ten hold 0.11% of the sample.

The germline V gene (reference sequence) provides CDR1 GTSNPN and CDR2 SVGIG. The CDR3 numbers 14 residues from cysteine through phenylalanine. Only the CDR3 portion is preserved as DNA: 42 bases, with reading frame beginning at the first base. V is shortened by 1 base, J by 4 bases, and the region joining them spans 12 bases. Study-level results and caveats: The small number of donors limited the genetic and exposure-history diversity represented. Pairwise subsampling led to the expectation that sequencing depth would affect the degree of clonotype sharing among donors. Even with the large sequencing depth, rarefaction of the sorted-subset datasets indicated that sequencing was incomplete. Sampling was restricted to blood, and TCR repertoires in tissue are likely to differ from TCR repertoires in blood. Compared with non-shared clonotypes, the clonotypes found in all four sorted-subset donors had higher generation probabilities. Naive subsets generally had larger estimated clonotype richness than memory subsets did. Sharing across four donors was observed for 4.5% to 6.5% of naive CD4, 3.5% of naive CD8, about 2.3% of memory CD4, and approximately 0.41% of memory CD8 clonotypes.

Comment on this clone: Its antigen is currently not known. Per-nucleotide qualities are absent, and no much larger clonotype sits a single base away.

CD8 naive samples consisted of CD45RO-negative cells that were positively selected for CCR7, yielding a CD45RA+CCR7+ population without TemRA cells. The donors were healthy, HIV-negative adults with no recently reported acute infections or vaccinations. Only Caucasian adults living in Nashville, Tennessee, USA were represented among the donors. Blood was collected by leukapheresis, and PBMCs were isolated by Ficoll-Histopaque density gradient centrifugation and then cryopreserved in liquid nitrogen vapor phase. Analytical flow cytometry was used to check the purity and quantity of every magnetically sorted T cell population. Each sorted fraction had its genomic DNA isolated and then quantified by UV absorbance on a Nanodrop 2000c.

The origin of this receptor is a woman aged 25 to 39 in good health. Material: naive CD8+ T cells sorted from blood. In light of the paper, this sample's cell subset or site label describes: CD45RA+CCR7+. The chain uses TRBV30 and TRBJ2-3, with the identity of the D gene unclear. The CDR3 protein: CAWSEAPSADTQYF. The DNA reads as follows: TGTGCCTGGAGTGAAGCCCCCTCTGCAGATACGCAGTATTTT.